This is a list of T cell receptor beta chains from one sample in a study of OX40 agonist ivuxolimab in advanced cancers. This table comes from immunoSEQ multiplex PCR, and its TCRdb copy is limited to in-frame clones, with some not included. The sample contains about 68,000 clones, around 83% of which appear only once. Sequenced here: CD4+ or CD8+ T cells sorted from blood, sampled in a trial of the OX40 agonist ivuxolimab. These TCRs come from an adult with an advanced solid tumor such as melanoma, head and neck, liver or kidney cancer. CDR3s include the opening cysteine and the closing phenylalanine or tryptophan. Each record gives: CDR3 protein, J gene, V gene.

CASSLGSNVGELFF TRBJ2-2 TRBV7-2
CASRAGGHFSEAFF TRBJ1-1 TRBV28
CASSPFVAGSGANVLTF TRBJ2-6 TRBV4-3
CASSRQGVETQYF TRBJ2-5 TRBV5-5
CASRRIRDRRTTEQYF TRBJ2-7 TRBV6-6
CASSTVGPGLAGGSYEQYF TRBJ2-7 TRBV19
CASSMPPTSSEQFF TRBJ2-1 TRBV19
CASKTGGSHYEQYF TRBJ2-7 TRBV28
CASSRAMGPSYEQYF TRBJ2-7 TRBV6-1
CASSLSGRSSYNEQFF TRBJ2-1 TRBV5-1
CASSLVAGLGETQYF TRBJ2-5 TRBV7-9
CSASLADTQYF TRBJ2-3 TRBV20-1
CASSPRMGGEGRNEQFF TRBJ2-1 TRBV4-3
CASSPSRGLDTEAFF TRBJ1-1 TRBV5-1
CASSSTSGPYNEQFF TRBJ2-1 TRBV7-3
CASSSTGLRETQYF TRBJ2-5 TRBV11-2